This T cell receptor beta chain was documented in a study of response to subunit inactivated influenza vaccine. Whole-study results and caveats: T cells newly recruited by each seasonal influenza vaccination are few, the authors suggested.

The V and J ends lost 6 bases and 9 bases, in that order; junction bases with no gene match: 12. The CDR3 contains 15 residues. From germline, CDR1 is MDHEN and CDR2 SYDVKM. Concerning this clonotype itself: The antigen remains undetermined.

TCRdb analysed the RT-PCR reads with MiXCR anew, one entry per CDR3 protein. Among about 570,000 distinct CDR3 sequences, approximately 12% were seen once, and the ten largest hold around 9.6%. This receptor was taken from a man aged 45 to 65 who received an inactivated influenza vaccine. The chain uses TRBV28 and TRBJ2-1; 9 nucleotides line up with TRBD2. This specimen was PBMCs from blood, taken on the day of vaccination. The CDR3 sequence: CASSPNGGGVGEQFF. CDR3 sequence (DNA): TGTGCCAGCAGCCCAAACGGCGGGGGGGTTGGTGAGCAGTTCTTC.